The clone carrying this T cell receptor beta chain was seen at least ten times. Its matching antigen is unknown. These data belong to a study of CD8 T cells in ankylosing spondylitis. Broader study findings: The authors found the disease-linked clones to be CD8+ and relatively rare in peripheral blood. Clones linked to disease were reported to show significant enrichment in matched ankylosing spondylitis synovial fluid. A TCR beta motif made of about eight highly homologous variants seemed typical of ankylosing spondylitis blood. Past research had described some motif variants in reactive arthritis synovial fluid and blood.

The V gene's germline CDR1 is GTSNPN and CDR2 SVGIG (reference sequence). V shed 2 bases and J shed 4 bases, with 9 bases lying between them. The CDR3 is 13 amino acids. In making TCR beta libraries, quantitative 5'-RACE with molecular barcodes was used. TCRdb re-analysed the 5' RACE reads in MiXCR, keeping a single row per CDR3 protein. The table includes approximately 300,000 distinct CDR3 sequences, approximately 8% detected once. This receptor was identified in a male donor with ankylosing spondylitis. The chain uses TRBV30 and TRBJ2-4; D may match TRBD1 or TRBD2 (5 bases each). Sequences were obtained from blood, either unsorted or a sorted T cell fraction (not recorded which). CDR3 sequence (DNA): TGTGCCTGGAGTACTTGGGGGAAAAACATTCAGTACTTC. This codes for CAWSTWGKNIQYF.